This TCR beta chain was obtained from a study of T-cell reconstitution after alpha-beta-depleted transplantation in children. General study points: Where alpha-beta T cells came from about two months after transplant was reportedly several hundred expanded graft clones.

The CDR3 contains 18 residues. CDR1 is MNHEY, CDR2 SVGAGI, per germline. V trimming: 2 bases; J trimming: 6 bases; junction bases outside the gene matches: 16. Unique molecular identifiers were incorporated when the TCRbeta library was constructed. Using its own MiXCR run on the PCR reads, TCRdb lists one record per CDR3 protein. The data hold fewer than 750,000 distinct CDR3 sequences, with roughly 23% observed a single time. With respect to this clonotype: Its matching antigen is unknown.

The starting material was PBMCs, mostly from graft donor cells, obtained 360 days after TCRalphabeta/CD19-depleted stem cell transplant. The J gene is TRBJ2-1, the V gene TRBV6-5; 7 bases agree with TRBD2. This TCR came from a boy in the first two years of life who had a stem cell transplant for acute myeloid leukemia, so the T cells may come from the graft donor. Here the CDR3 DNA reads TGTGCCAGCAGTTACACCCCGGGGGGTGCCGGACGCACCAATGAGCAGTTCTTC. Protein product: CASSYTPGGAGRTNEQFF.